This T cell receptor (beta chain) was captured by sequencing in a study of CD8 T cells in ankylosing spondylitis. Study-level points and caveats: The study looked at matched synovial fluid samples from ankylosing spondylitis patients. Disease-linked clones were reported to be significantly enriched there. Fewer than ten highly homologous variants made up a TCR beta motif that seemed to typify ankylosing spondylitis blood.

Using quantitative 5'-RACE with molecular barcodes, the authors made TCR beta libraries. MiXCR, applied by TCRdb to the 5' RACE reads, yields one record per CDR3 protein. The top ten hold approximately 4% of the sample, which has 500,000 or so distinct CDR3 sequences, about 5.2% seen once. This clonotype has ten or more counts. Its antigen is undetermined. The CDR3 runs to 16 residues. CDR1 is KGHSH and CDR2 is LQKENI in the germline V gene. V was clipped by 6 bases and J by 0 bases, with 15 bases between them. The sequencing sample was made of blood, either unsorted or a sorted T cell fraction (not recorded which). The receptor comes from a male donor with ankylosing spondylitis. This rearrangement joins TRBV18 to TRBJ1-3; D gene uncertain. CDR3: CASSSQNRYSGNTIYF. The CDR3 DNA is TGTGCCAGCTCCTCTCAAAACCGCTACTCTGGAAACACCATATATTTT.